This T cell receptor (beta chain) was sequenced in a study of technical replicates of blood from a few donors. Profiling relied on immunoSEQ multiplex PCR, and the TCRdb table lists in-frame clones only, not all of them. Altogether more than 65,000 clones are present, nearly 98% being singletons, with the ten largest covering almost 0.3%. Germline-derived CDR1 and CDR2 are KGHSH and LQKENI. V lost 4 bases and J 4 bases, leaving 7 bases between the germline ends. This CDR3 is 12 amino acids long. The specimen was T cells isolated from PBMCs. V usage is TRBV18 and J usage is TRBJ1-2; D not resolved. The TCR comes from a human donor in good health. The CDR3 sequence is CASSLPFYGYTF. The CDR3 coding sequence is TGTGCCAGCTCACTCCCCTTCTATGGCTACACCTTC.